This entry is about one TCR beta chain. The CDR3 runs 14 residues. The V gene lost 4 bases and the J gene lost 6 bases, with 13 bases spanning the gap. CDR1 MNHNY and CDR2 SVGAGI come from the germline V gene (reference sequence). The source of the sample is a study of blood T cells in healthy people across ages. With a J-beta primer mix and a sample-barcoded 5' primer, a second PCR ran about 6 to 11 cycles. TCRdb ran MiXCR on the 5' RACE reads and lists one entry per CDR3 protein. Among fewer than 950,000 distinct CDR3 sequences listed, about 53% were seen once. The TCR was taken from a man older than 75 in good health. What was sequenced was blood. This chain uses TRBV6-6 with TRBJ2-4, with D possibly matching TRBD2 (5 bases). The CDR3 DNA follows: TGTGCCAGCAGTTCTGTAGCGAGCGGAAACATTCAGTACTTC. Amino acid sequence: CASSSVASGNIQYF.